Listed here are 5 T cell receptor beta chains from one sample, sequenced in a study of cytomegalovirus exposure and HLA in healthy donors. 60 Vbeta and 13 Jbeta primers were used in PCR. Here immunoSEQ multiplex PCR was the method, and the copy in TCRdb shows in-frame clones only, minus some. This sample has 130,000 or so clones, with about 69% found just once. The sequenced sample consisted of PBMCs. The receptors come from a man between 25 and 39 years old in good health and CMV-seronegative.

The genes are TRBV27 and TRBJ2-7; 7 bases match TRBD1. V lost 3 bases to trimming and J lost 1 base; unmatched junction nucleotides: 6. This CDR3 contains 15 residues. Germline V gives CDR1 MNHEY, CDR2 SMNVEV (reference sequence). The CDR3 loop is CASSFGQAFSYEQYF. The CDR3 nucleotides read TGTGCCAGCAGTTTCGGACAGGCGTTTTCCTACGAGCAGTACTTC.

V gene TRBV7-2 combines with J gene TRBJ1-5; no clear D gene. The CDR3 sequence is 15 residues long. Germline CDR1 reads SGHTA; CDR2 reads FQGNSA. With 0 bases removed from V and 13 bases from J, the gap between germline ends came to 19 bases. The CDR3 coding sequence is TGTGCCAGCAGCTTAGCGGTCACCGTAGGAGAGGAGCAGCATTTT. It translates to CASSLAVTVGEEQHF.

V usage is TRBV4-1 and J usage is TRBJ1-1; D may be TRBD1 (6 bases). Germline V CDR1 and CDR2: MGHRA, YSYEKL. CDR3 length: 15 residues. Trimming took off 1 base at V and 1 base at J, with 10 bases between the two ends. Here the CDR3 DNA reads TGCGCCAGCAGCCAAGCCCGCAGGGGGAACACTGAAGCTTTCTTT. Protein sequence: CASSQARRGNTEAFF.

The V gene is TRBV6-1, the J gene TRBJ2-3; 9 bases are a match to TRBD2. With V trimmed by 11 bases and J by 2 bases, 8 bases remained unmatched. Germline V lookup: CDR1 MNHNS, CDR2 SASEGT. CDR3 length equals 14 residues. CDR3 in DNA: TGTGCCTCTAGGGGACTAGCAGTCACAGATACGCAGTATTTT. It is translated as CASRGLAVTDTQYF.

The CDR3 is CASWAGGESGEQYF. In nucleotides, the CDR3 is TGTGCCAGTTGGGCGGGAGGGGAGTCCGGCGAGCAGTACTTC. This rearrangement joins TRBV6-5 to TRBJ2-7; TRBD2 matches at 9 bases. Trimming cost V 9 bases and J 6 bases; bases outside gene matches: 12. Germline V gene data show CDR1 as MNHEY and CDR2 as SVGAGI. This CDR3 has 14 residues.